Following are 5 T cell receptor beta chains from one sample sequenced in a study of T cells in Graves' hyperthyroidism and ophthalmopathy. There were TCR beta CDR3 regions amplified from RNA transcripts. Carried out on the TCR CDR3, a first-round RT-PCR used the HTBI primer set. TCRdb re-derived calls from the multiplex PCR reads in MiXCR, one entry per CDR3 protein. The top ten hold less than 9% of the sample, which has 650,000 to 800,000 distinct CDR3 sequences, less than 45% seen once. Source material: peripheral blood or thyroid tissue (not recorded which). The receptors originated from an adult man with Graves' disease, either hyperthyroidism or ophthalmopathy (not recorded which).

This clonotype was detected many times. The rearrangement links TRBV12-3 or TRBV12-4 to TRBJ1-5; D ambiguous. Between the trimmed V and J ends, which lost 5 bases and 9 bases, there was a span of 11 bases. The CDR3 consists of 12 residues. CDR3 coding DNA: TGTGCCAGCAGTCCGAATGCTAGGCCCCAGCATTTT. The encoded protein is CASSPNARPQHF.

The chain couples TRBV29-1 to TRBJ1-2; no reliable D call. Germline V lookup: CDR1 SQVTM, CDR2 ANQGSEA. This CDR3 contains 12 residues. V dropped 6 bases and J dropped 4 bases, with 12 bases sitting between them. The CDR3 bases are TGCAGCGTCCGGGCGGCGGGCTATGGCTACACCTTC. This codes for CSVRAAGYGYTF.

This clonotype was observed at least ten times. V is TRBV29-1 and J is TRBJ1-4; no definite D call. The V end lost 4 bases, the J end lost 5 bases, and 8 bases lay between the germline ends. There are 12 residues in the CDR3. The germline gives CDR1 SQVTM, CDR2 ANQGSEA. CDR3: CSVADGNEKLFF. For the CDR3, the DNA is TGCAGCGTTGCGGACGGAAATGAAAAACTGTTTTTT.

This clonotype was recorded many times. This chain connects TRBV19 to TRBJ1-1; no clear D gene. The CDR3 runs to 13 residues. Looked up from germline, CDR1 is LNHDA and CDR2 is SQIVND (reference sequence). V lost 6 bases and J 5 bases, leaving 13 bases between the germline ends. The CDR3 sequence is CASSSAVGTEAFF. DNA of the CDR3: TGTGCCAGTAGCAGTGCGGTGGGGACTGAAGCTTTCTTT.

This clonotype came up many times. The J gene is TRBJ2-7, the V gene TRBV7-9; possible D gene TRBD1, 6 bases. CDR1 is SEHNR, CDR2 FQNEAQ, per germline (reference sequence). Deletions cut 5 bases from V and 5 bases from J, with 16 bases between. The CDR3 totals 14 residues. CDR3 amino acids: CASSPYREAHEQYF. In DNA, the CDR3 is TGTGCCAGCAGCCCGTACAGGGAAGCCCACGAGCAGTACTTC.